The 3 T cell receptor beta chains reported below all come from one sample, sequenced in a study of early T cells in non-severe SARS-CoV-2 infection. Each CDR3 protein gets one entry after TCRdb re-called the 5' RACE reads with MiXCR. Among about 33,000 distinct CDR3 sequences, around 5% were seen once, and the ten largest hold 13% to 15%. The sample taken for sequencing was whole blood. Source of these receptors: an adult who was a healthcare worker with PCR-confirmed SARS-CoV-2 infection or an uninfected control (not recorded which).

The chain couples TRBV28 to TRBJ2-7; D gene uncertain. The CDR3 is 13 residues long. Germline V CDR1 and CDR2: MDHEN, SYDVKM. The germline V and J ends were trimmed by 2 bases and 4 bases, with 9 bases remaining between them. Here the CDR3 DNA reads TGTGCCAGCAGTTTAGGACCCGATTACGAGCAGTACTTC. This gives the protein CASSLGPDYEQYF.

This clonotype showed up many times. This sequence joins TRBV29-1 and TRBJ2-2; TRBD2 matches 7 bases. V dropped 7 bases and J dropped 0; count of bases not matched to a gene: 8. The CDR3 is 15 residues long. Germline lookup yields CDR1 SQVTM and CDR2 ANQGSEA. The CDR3 region has the DNA TGCAGCGCCAACGGGGGGAGGACGAACACCGGGGAGCTGTTTTTT. This codes for CSANGGRTNTGELFF.

This clonotype showed up just a few times. V is TRBV7-8 and J is TRBJ1-3, with D hard to call. The germline gives CDR1 SGHVS, CDR2 FQNEAQ. This CDR3 region has 14 residues. Trimming stripped 4 bases from V and 1 base from J, with 8 bases between. CDR3 DNA: TGTGCCAGCAGCTCGGCTCGTTCTGGAAACACCATATATTTT. Protein sequence: CASSSARSGNTIYF.